The sequence of this T cell receptor beta chain was determined in a study of a mutant IDH1 vaccine in newly diagnosed glioma. The data were produced by immunoSEQ multiplex PCR, yet TCRdb's version contains in-frame clones alone and is incomplete. Here the sample spans some 40,000 clones, 60% to 75% being singletons. This sample's time point: week 47, end of study. Mutant IDH1 20-mer peptide, at 300 ug, made up each vaccine dose, with topical imiquimod. As to this clone: As yet, its antigen is unknown.

The length of the CDR3 is 16 residues. The V and J ends lost 1 base and 1 base, in that order; junction bases with no gene match: 4. Germline assignment: CDR1 SGHAT and CDR2 FQNNGV. V gene TRBV11-2 combines with J gene TRBJ2-1, with 7 bases fitting TRBD2. Sample: PBMCs, taken from a glioma patient whose treatment included an IDH1 peptide vaccine. This receptor was taken from a man in his forties with glioma. CDR3 in DNA: TGTGCCAGCAGCTTAGGCGGGAGCCAGTCCTACAATGAGCAGTTCTTC. Translation gives CASSLGGSQSYNEQFF.